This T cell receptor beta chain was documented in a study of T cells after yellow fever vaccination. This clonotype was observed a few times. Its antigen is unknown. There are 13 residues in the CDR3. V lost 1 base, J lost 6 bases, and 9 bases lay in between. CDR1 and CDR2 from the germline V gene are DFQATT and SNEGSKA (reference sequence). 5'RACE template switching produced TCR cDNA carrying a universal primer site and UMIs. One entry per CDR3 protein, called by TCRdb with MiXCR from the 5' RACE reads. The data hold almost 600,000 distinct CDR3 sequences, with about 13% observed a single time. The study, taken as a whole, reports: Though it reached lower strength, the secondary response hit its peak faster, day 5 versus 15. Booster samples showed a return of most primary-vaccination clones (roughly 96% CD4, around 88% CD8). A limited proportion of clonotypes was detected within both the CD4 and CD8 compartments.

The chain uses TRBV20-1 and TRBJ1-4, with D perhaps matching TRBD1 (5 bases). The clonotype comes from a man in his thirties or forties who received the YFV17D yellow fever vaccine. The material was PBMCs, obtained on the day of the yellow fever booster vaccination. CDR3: CSARGGRDEKLFF. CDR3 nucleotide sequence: TGCAGTGCTAGAGGGGGACGGGATGAAAAACTGTTTTTT.